The 23 T cell receptor beta chains in this list originate from one sample, sequenced in a study of response to subunit inactivated influenza vaccine. Using its own MiXCR run on the RT-PCR reads, TCRdb lists one record per CDR3 protein. The top ten clones hold 10% to 15% of a sample with about half a million distinct CDR3 sequences, under 9% of them seen once. The starting material was PBMCs from blood, obtained less than 30 months after vaccination. The origin of the receptors is a man aged 50 to 69 who received an inactivated influenza vaccine.

This clonotype has a count of ten or more. J is TRBJ1-2 and V is TRBV12-3 or TRBV12-4; 10 nucleotides agree with TRBD1. V trimming: 5 bases; J trimming: 7 bases; junction bases outside the gene matches: 7. CDR3 length: 14 residues. As DNA, the CDR3 is TGTGCCAGCAGTGCTGGGACAGGGGAATTTGGCTACACCTTC. It specifies CASSAGTGEFGYTF.

This sequence joins TRBV11-1 and TRBJ2-3; tentative D call: TRBD1 (6 bases). The CDR3 runs to 16 residues. The V end lost 4 bases, the J end lost 1 base, and 15 bases lay between the germline ends. Germline lookup yields CDR1 SGHAT and CDR2 FQDESV (reference sequence). CDR3 residues: CASSSPGEKGTDTQYF. The DNA for the CDR3 is TGTGCCAGCAGCTCCCCAGGGGAGAAGGGCACAGATACGCAGTATTTT.

This clonotype was recorded at least ten times. V gene TRBV5-1 combines with J gene TRBJ2-7; D is unclear. In germline, CDR1 is SGHRS, CDR2 YFSETQ. The V end lost 0 bases, the J end lost 2 bases, and 9 bases lay between the germline ends. This CDR3 comprises 14 residues. The CDR3 nucleotides read TGCGCCAGCAGCTTGGCCGCGAAGGCCTACGAGCAGTACTTC. Translation gives CASSLAAKAYEQYF.

There are a few counts of this clonotype. The chain links TRBV6-2 or TRBV6-3 to TRBJ2-3; D ambiguous. Trimming took 6 bases from V and 4 from J, leaving 11 bases between them. This CDR3 is 13 amino acids long. Germline CDR1 and CDR2: MNHEY and SVGEGT. CDR3 protein: CASRSPGPDTQYF. The CDR3 coding sequence is TGTGCCAGCAGAAGCCCCGGTCCAGATACGCAGTATTTT.

This clonotype was detected only a few times. This chain uses TRBV24-1 with TRBJ2-3; D is unclear. Germline CDR1 is KGHDR and CDR2 is SFDVKD. Deletions cut 0 bases from V and 4 bases from J, with 4 bases between. The CDR3 length is 13 residues. CDR3 amino acids: CATSDLTPDTQYF. CDR3 in DNA: TGTGCCACCAGTGATTTGACCCCAGATACGCAGTATTTT.

This clonotype was picked up many times. The J gene is TRBJ2-1, the V gene TRBV7-8, with no clear D. There are 13 residues in the CDR3. The germline CDR1 and CDR2 sequences are SGHVS and FQNEAQ. V was clipped by 2 bases and J by 6 bases, with 8 bases between them. CDR3 sequence: CASSLYLGNEQFF. CDR3 nucleotides: TGTGCCAGCAGCTTATACCTGGGCAATGAGCAGTTCTTC.

In its sample, this clonotype was seen a few times. The gene calls are TRBV5-5 and TRBJ1-4, with D hard to call. Germline CDR1 and CDR2: SGHKS and YYEKEE (reference sequence). The V end was cut by 4 bases, the J end by 0 bases, with 13 bases between. The CDR3 has 16 amino acids. This CDR3 is CASSPTYAATNEKLFF. The CDR3 coding sequence is TGTGCCAGCAGCCCAACATACGCTGCAACTAATGAAAAACTGTTTTTT.

This clonotype came up a few times. The chain employs TRBV3-1 and TRBJ2-3; D not certain. Trimming removed 1 base at V and 10 bases at J, with 9 bases between. This CDR3 is 12 amino acids long. From germline, CDR1 is LGHDT and CDR2 YNNKEL (reference sequence). The CDR3 DNA follows: TGTGCCAGCAGCCAAGTTCCCGCCCCGCAGTATTTT. Its translation: CASSQVPAPQYF.

This clonotype was counted only a few times. CDR3 residues: CASSGDRGDDEQYF. The DNA of the CDR3 is TGCGCCAGCAGCGGGGACAGGGGGGATGACGAGCAGTACTTC. V usage is TRBV5-1 and J usage is TRBJ2-7; 11 positions agree with TRBD1. Germline CDR1 and CDR2: SGHRS and YFSETQ. The CDR3 consists of 14 residues. The trim removed 4 bases at V and 5 bases at J, leaving 5 bases unmatched.

This clonotype has just a few counts. This rearrangement joins TRBV7-2 to TRBJ1-1; D gene ambiguous. This CDR3 region has 14 residues. The V gene's germline CDR1 is SGHTA and CDR2 FQGNSA. Trimming removed 7 bases from V and 1 base from J, with 13 bases in between. CDR3 sequence (DNA): TGTGCCAGCAATCACCTAGGGCCGAACACTGAAGCTTTCTTT. Translating gives CASNHLGPNTEAFF. The full variable domain, with the rest looked up from reference TRBV7-2 and TRBJ1-1, is GAGVSQSPSNKVTEKGKDVELRCDPISGHTALYWYRQSLGQGLEFLIYFQGNSAPDKSGLPSDRFSAERTGGSVSTLTIQRTQQEDSAVYLCASNHLGPNTEAFFGQGTRLTVV.

The V and J genes are TRBV2 and TRBJ2-7; no firm D call. Between the trimmed V and J ends, which lost 2 bases and 8 bases, there was a span of 10 bases. CDR3 length: 12 residues. CDR1 SNHLY and CDR2 FYNNEI come from the germline V gene. CDR3 loop: CASSEHKTQQYF. The CDR3 DNA follows: TGTGCCAGCAGTGAACACAAAACCCAGCAGTACTTC.

The chain uses TRBV27 and TRBJ2-7, with D possibly being TRBD2 (6 bases). V shed 8 bases and J shed 2 bases, with 16 bases lying between them. The CDR3 consists of 14 residues. CDR1 is MNHEY, CDR2 SMNVEV, per germline (reference sequence). DNA for the CDR3: TGTGCCAGCTGTGTCGGTAGCGGCCCCTACGAGCAGTACTTC. Translation gives CASCVGSGPYEQYF.

The sample holds many counts of this clonotype. The V gene is TRBV14, the J gene TRBJ1-3; D call uncertain. The germline V gene has CDR1 SGHDN and CDR2 FVKESK. The CDR3 covers 16 residues. V dropped 4 bases and J dropped 2 bases, with 15 bases sitting between them. CDR3 coding DNA: TGTGCCAGCAGCCGACTCCAGCAGGACCCTGGAAACACCATATATTTT. Translated, it gives CASSRLQQDPGNTIYF.

This clonotype was picked up many times. The chain recombines TRBV4-1 with TRBJ1-1, with a weak D call TRBD1 (5 bases). Germline assignment: CDR1 MGHRA and CDR2 YSYEKL. The CDR3 is 16 amino acids. V gave up 4 bases and J gave up 4 bases, with 19 bases separating them. The CDR3 reads CASSPDESLGGTEAFF. The CDR3 nucleotides read TGCGCCAGCAGCCCGGACGAAAGCCTCGGGGGCACTGAAGCTTTCTTT.

This chain joins TRBV6-5 and TRBJ2-7, with D perhaps matching TRBD1 (5 bases). Trimming pared 0 bases from V and 3 bases from J, leaving 12 bases between. CDR1 and CDR2 from the germline V gene are MNHEY and SVGAGI. The CDR3 runs to 15 residues. The CDR3 DNA sequence: TGTGCCAGCAGTTACTCGATAGGGGTCGGCTACGAGCAGTACTTC. Protein sequence: CASSYSIGVGYEQYF.

This clonotype has a count of ten or more. V usage is TRBV12-3 or TRBV12-4 and J usage is TRBJ1-1; no definite D call. V gave up 1 base and J gave up 5 bases, with 5 bases separating them. The CDR3 length is 12 residues. Written as DNA, the CDR3 is TGTGCCAGCAGTTTAGATGGGACTGAAGCTTTCTTT. This translates into CASSLDGTEAFF.

The J gene is TRBJ2-1, the V gene TRBV20-1; a weak D match, TRBD1 (6 bases). CDR3 length: 18 amino acids. The V gene's germline CDR1 is DFQATT and CDR2 SNEGSKA (reference sequence). Trimming shortened V by 0 bases and J by 0 bases, and 18 bases separated the two germline ends. CDR3 loop: CSARDEGVGETSYNEQFF. For the CDR3, the DNA is TGCAGTGCTAGAGATGAGGGGGTGGGGGAGACCTCCTACAATGAGCAGTTCTTC.

This chain uses TRBV20-1 with TRBJ1-1; perhaps TRBD1 as D (5 bases). CDR3 length equals 14 residues. CDR1 and CDR2 (germline): DFQATT, SNEGSKA (reference sequence). V lost 4 bases and J lost 3, with 15 bases in between. The CDR3 is CSAIKGAIDTEAFF. The CDR3 nucleotides are TGCAGTGCTATAAAAGGGGCGATCGACACTGAAGCTTTCTTT.

There are a few counts of this clonotype. The chain employs TRBV11-2 and TRBJ2-3; 11 bases agree with TRBD1. The junction had 16 bases not matched to a gene; V was cut back by 5 bases and J by 6 bases. CDR1 SGHAT and CDR2 FQNNGV come from the germline V gene. CDR3 size: 18 residues. The CDR3 DNA sequence: TGTGCCAGCAGCGCGGGAACGGGACAGGGGGTAGGATGGGATACGCAGTATTTT. This gives the protein CASSAGTGQGVGWDTQYF.

This clonotype was recorded many times. The chain joins TRBV28 to TRBJ2-1; D call uncertain. V lost 3 bases, J lost 0 bases, and 6 bases lay in between. The CDR3 extends over 14 amino acids. Germline values: CDR1 MDHEN, CDR2 SYDVKM. CDR3 in amino acids: CASSLTRSYNEQFF. The CDR3 DNA is TGTGCCAGCAGTTTGACTCGCTCCTACAATGAGCAGTTCTTC.

In its sample, this clonotype was seen a few times. This chain joins TRBV20-1 and TRBJ2-1, with D tentatively TRBD1 (6 bases). The germline V and J ends were trimmed by 2 bases and 4 bases, with 15 bases remaining between them. The CDR3 extends over 15 amino acids. Per the germline V gene, CDR1 is DFQATT and CDR2 is SNEGSKA (reference sequence). The CDR3 nucleotides are TGCAGTGCTAGAAGTGTCGGACAGCTATACAATGAGCAGTTCTTC. Its protein product is CSARSVGQLYNEQFF.

In this sample, this clonotype turned up many times. V usage is TRBV7-9 and J usage is TRBJ1-2; 7 bases are a match to TRBD1. Germline V gives CDR1 SEHNR, CDR2 FQNEAQ (reference sequence). The CDR3 runs to 14 residues. The V segment lost 3 bases and the J segment 5 bases; nucleotides outside the gene matches: 6. In DNA form, the CDR3 reads TGTGCCAGCAGCTTCCGGGACAGTACTTATGGCTACACCTTC. It yields the protein CASSFRDSTYGYTF.

This clonotype was counted between two and nine times. This rearrangement joins TRBV4-2 to TRBJ1-4; D may be TRBD1 (5 bases). Trimming stripped 1 base from V and 4 bases from J, with 19 bases between. This CDR3 is 18 amino acids long. Germline loops: CDR1 LGHNA, CDR2 YNFKEQ. This CDR3 is CASSQVPLSGTGNEKLFF. CDR3 DNA sequence: TGTGCCAGCAGCCAAGTTCCCTTGTCCGGGACGGGTAATGAAAAACTGTTTTTT.